These 14 T cell receptor beta chains share one sample of origin, sequenced in a study of OX40 agonist ivuxolimab in advanced cancers. Generated by immunoSEQ multiplex PCR, the TCRdb table keeps only in-frame clones and is missing some. Of roughly 72,000 clones in the sample, roughly nine tenths were seen once. Sequenced here: CD4+ or CD8+ T cells sorted from blood, sampled in a trial of the OX40 agonist ivuxolimab. All receptors come from an adult with an advanced solid tumor such as melanoma, head and neck, liver or kidney cancer.

The chain employs TRBV28 and TRBJ1-5; D is uncertain. The V end was cut by 6 bases, the J end by 6 bases, with 21 bases between. Germline assignment: CDR1 MDHEN and CDR2 SYDVKM. The CDR3 is 16 residues long. CDR3 nucleotide sequence: TGTGCCAGCAGCCTCCAATCCTCAGGCGGTATTCAGCCCCAGCATTTT. Its translation: CASSLQSSGGIQPQHF. The full variable domain, its missing parts supplied by reference TRBV28 and TRBJ1-5, is DVKVTQSSRYLVKRTGEKVFLECVQDMDHENMFWYRQDPGLGLRLIYFSYDVKMKEKGDIPEGYSVSREKKERFSLILESASTNQTSMYLCASSLQSSGGIQPQHFGDGTRLSIL.

V and J are TRBV12-5 and TRBJ2-7; tentative D call: TRBD2 (5 bases). Germline V gene sequence: CDR1 LGHNT, CDR2 FRNRAP. The CDR3 has 15 amino acids. Trimming stripped 1 base from V and 5 bases from J, with 15 bases between. This CDR3 reads CASGLAPERAHEQYF. The CDR3 nucleotides are TGTGCTAGTGGTTTGGCCCCCGAGAGGGCCCACGAGCAGTACTTC.

The chain has TRBV5-4 and TRBJ2-5; 14 bases match TRBD2. This CDR3 is built from 16 residues. The trim removed 5 bases at V and 1 base at J, leaving 4 bases unmatched. Germline-derived CDR1 and CDR2 are SGHNT and YYREEE (reference sequence). The CDR3 DNA sequence: TGTGCCAGCAGTCGGACTAGCGGGAGGTTCCAAGAGACCCAGTACTTC. Amino acids: CASSRTSGRFQETQYF.

The chain combines TRBV10-2 with TRBJ1-2; 8 nucleotides align to TRBD1. Germline CDR1 is WSHSY and CDR2 is SAAADI. After removal of 7 bases from V and 4 bases from J, the junction contained 11 bases not matched to a gene. This CDR3 has 15 amino acids. The CDR3 DNA sequence: TGCGCCAGCACCTTATCCGGACAGGGACCCTATGGCTACACCTTC. Residues: CASTLSGQGPYGYTF.

This clone was observed a handful of times. The same CDR3 is also encoded by other DNA sequences in this sample. The chain joins TRBV7-9 to TRBJ2-2, with TRBD1 identical over 10 bases. This CDR3 has 13 residues. CDR1 and CDR2 (germline): SEHNR, FQNEAQ (reference sequence). The V gene end was trimmed by 4 bases and the J gene end by 8 bases; junction bases not matched to a gene: 1. The CDR3 spells CASSWDRGGELFF. CDR3 DNA sequence: TGTGCCAGCAGCTGGGACAGGGGAGGGGAGCTGTTTTTT.

This clone was counted only a few times. This chain uses TRBV27 with TRBJ2-6; 7 positions match TRBD1. The J segment lost 4 bases and the V segment lost 6 bases, leaving 6 bases of the junction unmatched. Germline V gene sequence: CDR1 MNHEY, CDR2 SMNVEV (reference sequence). This CDR3 is 15 amino acids long. This chain's CDR3 is CASSTGTAGANVLTF. DNA of the CDR3: TGTGCCAGCAGCACTGGGACAGCCGGGGCCAACGTCCTGACTTTC.

The CDR3, as DNA: TGTGCCAGCAGCTTAGGGGTCGGGCCTGATAGCGGTTTGAATCAGCCCCAGCATTTT. As protein: CASSLGVGPDSGLNQPQHF. The chain links TRBV5-6 to TRBJ1-5; D is perhaps TRBD1 (5 bases). V lost 2 bases, J lost 4 bases, and 25 bases lay in between. Germline CDR1 is SGHDT and CDR2 is YYEEEE. The CDR3 contains 19 residues.

J is TRBJ1-5 and V is TRBV19; D call uncertain. V lost 4 bases and J lost 4, with 11 bases in between. The CDR3 is made up of 14 amino acids. CDR1 and CDR2 (germline): LNHDA, SQIVND (reference sequence). DNA for the CDR3: TGTGCCAGTAGTACGTACAGACATAATCAGCCCCAGCATTTT. This translates into CASSTYRHNQPQHF.

The chain has TRBV11-2 and TRBJ1-2; TRBD1 might be the D (5 bases). Deletions cut 6 bases from V and 4 bases from J, with 12 bases between. This CDR3 is 13 amino acids long. Germline V lookup: CDR1 SGHAT, CDR2 FQNNGV. CDR3 protein: CASSQGLGYGYTF. Here the CDR3 DNA reads TGTGCCAGCAGTCAGGGTCTGGGCTATGGCTACACCTTC.

This sequence joins TRBV7-9 and TRBJ2-5; a weak D match, TRBD2 (6 bases). The germline V gene encodes CDR1 SEHNR and CDR2 FQNEAQ (reference sequence). The CDR3 sequence is 15 residues long. Trimming took 0 bases from V and 1 from J, leaving 9 bases between them. The CDR3 DNA is TGTGCCAGCAGCTTAGCCCGGACTACCCAAGAGACCCAGTACTTC. Its translation: CASSLARTTQETQYF.

CDR3 bases: TGTGCCAGCAGCCCCTCGGGAGGCAACTACGAGCAGTACTTC. It translates to CASSPSGGNYEQYF. The chain couples TRBV7-2 to TRBJ2-7; 7 nucleotides align to TRBD2. With V trimmed by 5 bases and J by 3 bases, 7 bases remained unmatched. This CDR3 is 14 amino acids long. Germline V CDR1 and CDR2: SGHTA, FQGNSA. The full variable domain, in which reference TRBV7-2 and TRBJ2-7 provide the parts outside the CDR3, is GAGVSQSPSNKVTEKGKDVELRCDPISGHTALYWYRQSLGQGLEFLIYFQGNSAPDKSGLPSDRFSAERTGGSVSTLTIQRTQQEDSAVYLCASSPSGGNYEQYFGPGTRLTVT.

The V call is TRBV5-1, the J call TRBJ2-1; D gene uncertain. Germline-derived CDR1 and CDR2 are SGHRS and YFSETQ. There are 13 residues in the CDR3. V lost 0 bases and J 6 bases, leaving 7 bases between the germline ends. CDR3: CASSLGVANEQFF. The CDR3 DNA reads TGCGCCAGCAGCTTGGGGGTCGCCAATGAGCAGTTCTTC.

The rearrangement joins TRBV4-1 to TRBJ2-3, with unresolved D. Germline V gene sequence: CDR1 MGHRA, CDR2 YSYEKL. The CDR3 sequence is 13 residues long. V was shortened by 4 bases and J by 6 bases, with 11 bases between the two germline ends. This chain's CDR3 is CASSRGAEDTQYF. The CDR3 nucleotides are TGCGCCAGCAGCCGGGGTGCAGAGGATACGCAGTATTTT.

The rearrangement uses TRBV15 and TRBJ2-7; D is undetermined. Trimming shortened V by 2 bases and J by 2 bases, and 13 bases separated the two germline ends. CDR3 size: 15 residues. CDR1 and CDR2 (germline): LNHNV, YYDKDF (reference sequence). In DNA form, the CDR3 reads TGTGCCACCAGCAGACGACGGCAATCCGCCTACGAGCAGTACTTC. This encodes CATSRRRQSAYEQYF.